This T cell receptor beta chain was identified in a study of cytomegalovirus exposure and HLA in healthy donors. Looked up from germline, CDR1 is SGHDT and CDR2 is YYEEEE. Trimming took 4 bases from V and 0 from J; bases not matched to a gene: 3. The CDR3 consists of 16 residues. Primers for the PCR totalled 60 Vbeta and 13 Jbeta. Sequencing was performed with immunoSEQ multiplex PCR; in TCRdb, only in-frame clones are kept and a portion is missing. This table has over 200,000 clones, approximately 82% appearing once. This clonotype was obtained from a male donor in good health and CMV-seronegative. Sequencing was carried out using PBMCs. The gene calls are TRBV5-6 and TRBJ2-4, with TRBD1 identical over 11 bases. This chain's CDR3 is CASSRDRGKAKNIQYF. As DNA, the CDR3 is TGTGCCAGCAGCAGGGACAGGGGGAAAGCCAAAAACATTCAGTACTTC.